Sequencing of this TCR beta chain was carried out in a study of monozygotic twins with inflammatory bowel disease. Study-wide results and caveats: Diversity of TCRbeta measured by inverse Simpson was lower in IBD patients than in healthy co-twins. Results did not support any single strong IBD-associated signal or clonotype.

Details on this clonotype: Its antigen is unknown.

TCRdb re-called the 5' RACE reads, yielding one record per CDR3 amino acid sequence without DNA. The ten top clones account for 6% to 9.5%, within a sample of approximately 85,000 distinct CDR3 sequences. Sequencing input: blood. The clonotype was recovered from a human donor with ulcerative colitis or Crohn's disease, or a healthy co-twin of an affected twin (not recorded which).

The CDR3 sequence is CASSFRRAYGYTF. This chain joins TRBV12-3 or TRBV12-4 and TRBJ1-2; the D call from TCRdb, TRBD1, cannot be confirmed without DNA. The CDR3 runs to 13 residues.